Listed here are 27 T cell receptor beta chains from one sample, sequenced in a study of T-cell reconstitution after alpha-beta-depleted transplantation in children. Preparation of the TCRbeta library was carried out with unique molecular identifiers. Each CDR3 protein gets one entry after TCRdb re-called the PCR reads with MiXCR. The table has approximately 590,000 distinct CDR3 sequences, 10% to 13% seen once; the top ten hold about 4.2%. This sample comprised PBMCs from the stem cell graft donor, obtained from the stem cell graft. The origin of the receptors is a human donor who donated a stem cell graft to a child with acute myeloid leukemia.

This chain joins TRBV19 and TRBJ1-1, with D perhaps TRBD1 (5 bases). The germline V and J ends were trimmed by 4 bases and 3 bases, with 18 bases remaining between them. The CDR3 is made up of 16 amino acids. Germline V gives CDR1 LNHDA, CDR2 SQIVND (reference sequence). CDR3 residues: CASSTQGTGLDTEAFF. The CDR3 DNA reads as TGTGCCAGTAGTACCCAGGGCACTGGGTTAGACACTGAAGCTTTCTTT.

The V and J genes are TRBV3-1 and TRBJ2-1, with a tentative D call TRBD2 (6 bases). The CDR3 spans 14 residues. V was cut by 2 bases and J by 6 bases, with 11 bases left in between. Germline V CDR1 and CDR2: LGHDT, YNNKEL (reference sequence). The CDR3 bases are TGTGCCAGCAGCCAACGGCTAGCGAGCAATGAGCAGTTCTTC. It encodes CASSQRLASNEQFF.

The chain employs TRBV5-1 and TRBJ2-6, with D hard to call. CDR3 length equals 15 residues. V dropped 4 bases and J dropped 4 bases, with 12 bases sitting between them. The germline gives CDR1 SGHRS, CDR2 YFSETQ. The CDR3, as DNA: TGCGCCAGCAGCGAGACGTCTTACGGGGCCAACGTCCTGACTTTC. Residues: CASSETSYGANVLTF.

The chain employs TRBV20-1 and TRBJ2-7; 7 nucleotides agree with TRBD2. The germline V gene has CDR1 DFQATT and CDR2 SNEGSKA (reference sequence). The V segment lost 3 bases and the J segment 2 bases; nucleotides outside the gene matches: 4. There are 13 residues in the CDR3. Here the CDR3 reads CSASVGGTYEQYF. The CDR3 DNA follows: TGCAGTGCTAGTGTGGGAGGGACCTACGAGCAGTACTTC.

This clonotype was detected a few times. The chain combines TRBV7-9 with TRBJ1-2, with a tentative D call TRBD1 (6 bases). Trimming removed 3 bases at V and 6 bases at J, with 8 bases between. This CDR3 spans 12 amino acids. Germline values: CDR1 SEHNR, CDR2 FQNEAQ (reference sequence). The CDR3 DNA follows: TGTGCCAGCAGCTTCAACAGGGATGGCTACACCTTC. It is translated as CASSFNRDGYTF.

The CDR3 nucleotides read TGTGCCAGCAGACGAGCGGGGAACCCCTCCTACGAGCAGTACTTC. Amino acids: CASRRAGNPSYEQYF. The chain uses TRBV7-2 and TRBJ2-7; 7 bases map to TRBD2. The V and J ends lost 6 bases and 0 bases, in that order; junction bases with no gene match: 8. The V gene's germline CDR1 is SGHTA and CDR2 FQGNSA. The CDR3 is 15 residues long.

V is TRBV11-2 and J is TRBJ1-2, with TRBD1 matching over 10 bases. The length of the CDR3 is 19 residues. V shed 1 base, J shed 3 bases, and the junction held 14 bases outside the gene matches. Germline CDR1 and CDR2: SGHAT and FQNNGV. CDR3 in amino acids: CASSLVLGDRGPPDYGYTF. In DNA form, the CDR3 reads TGTGCCAGCAGCTTAGTGTTGGGAGACAGGGGGCCCCCGGACTATGGCTACACCTTC.

The chain recombines TRBV29-1 with TRBJ2-3; D is uncertain. From germline, CDR1 is SQVTM and CDR2 ANQGSEA. There are 13 residues in the CDR3. Between the trimmed V and J ends, which lost 7 bases and 2 bases, there was a span of 13 bases. The CDR3 here is CSGETGPTDTQYF. CDR3 sequence (DNA): TGCAGCGGAGAGACCGGGCCCACAGATACGCAGTATTTT.

This clonotype appeared a few times. The chain combines TRBV5-1 with TRBJ2-5; 7 bases are a match to TRBD1. The J segment lost 5 bases and the V segment lost 0 bases, leaving 10 bases of the junction unmatched. The CDR3 length is 16 residues. Germline V gives CDR1 SGHRS, CDR2 YFSETQ. The CDR3 here is CASSLVAGGNSETQYF. The CDR3 DNA is TGCGCCAGCAGCTTGGTGGCAGGGGGAAACTCTGAGACCCAGTACTTC. The full variable domain, rest sourced from reference TRBV5-1 and TRBJ2-5, is KAGVTQTPRYLIKTRGQQVTLSCSPISGHRSVSWYQQTPGQGLQFLFEYFSETQRNKGNFPGRFSGRQFSNSRSEMNVSTLELGDSALYLCASSLVAGGNSETQYFGPGTRLLVL.

This clonotype was observed at least ten times. J is TRBJ2-1 and V is TRBV20-1; TRBD2 agrees at 7 bases. This CDR3 is built from 13 residues. Germline CDR1 DFQATT, CDR2 SNEGSKA (reference sequence). The J segment lost 1 base and the V segment lost 6 bases, leaving 3 bases of the junction unmatched. Written as DNA, the CDR3 is TGCAGTGCCAGCGGGGTATCCTACAATGAGCAGTTCTTC. Amino acid sequence: CSASGVSYNEQFF.

In regard to this clonotype: A clone one base away is much larger, so this may be a read error. The J gene is TRBJ2-5, the V gene TRBV10-3, with 12 positions matching TRBD2. The CDR3 runs to 15 residues. Per the germline V gene, CDR1 is ENHRY and CDR2 is SYGVKD. V shed 2 bases, J shed 9 bases, and the junction held 7 bases outside the gene matches. The CDR3 region is CAISEKTSGSEAQYF. The CDR3, as DNA: TGTGCCATCAGTGAGAAGACTAGCGGGAGTGAGGCCCAGTACTTC.

Ten or more counts support this clonotype. This rearrangement joins TRBV29-1 to TRBJ2-7; 13 nucleotides line up with TRBD2. J gave up 5 bases and V 5 bases, and 9 bases lay outside the gene matches. Germline CDR1 reads SQVTM; CDR2 reads ANQGSEA. The CDR3 extends over 15 amino acids. Here the CDR3 DNA reads TGCAGCGTTCAGAGAAGACTAGCGGGAGGTGACGAGCAGTACTTC. Its translation is CSVQRRLAGGDEQYF.

This clonotype appeared many times. The chain combines TRBV21-1 with TRBJ2-7; the listed D gene, TRBD2, was not tested against the DNA. TRBV21-1 is recorded as a pseudogene. The length of the CDR3 is 14 residues. DNA of the CDR3: TGTGCCAGCACCGAACTAGCCCGGACCTACGAGCAGTACTTC. This gives the protein CASTELARTYEQYF.

This chain links TRBV20-1 with TRBJ1-5, with unresolved D. The V end lost 6 bases, the J end lost 0 bases, and 12 bases lay between the germline ends. CDR3 size: 14 residues. Germline lookup yields CDR1 DFQATT and CDR2 SNEGSKA (reference sequence). The CDR3 DNA reads as TGCAGTGCCCCTCCCAGTGATAGCAATCAGCCCCAGCATTTT. As protein: CSAPPSDSNQPQHF.

CDR3 sequence reads: CASSSFGTSGANTGELFF. The CDR3 bases are TGTGCCAGCAGTTCCTTTGGGACTAGCGGGGCGAACACCGGGGAGCTGTTTTTT. V usage is TRBV6-2 or TRBV6-3 and J usage is TRBJ2-2; TRBD2 matches 13 bases. CDR3 length: 18 residues. V gave up 4 bases and J gave up 0 bases; unmatched junction bases: 5. Per the germline V gene, CDR1 is MNHEY and CDR2 is SVGEGT.

This clonotype showed up many times. This chain joins TRBV10-3 and TRBJ2-5; TRBD2 might be the D (6 bases). The CDR3 has 15 amino acids. V was trimmed by 0 bases and J by 1 base, leaving 9 bases between them. The germline V gene has CDR1 ENHRY and CDR2 SYGVKD. Written as DNA, the CDR3 is TGTGCCATCAGTGAGTCCATAGCGGTCCAAGAGACCCAGTACTTC. Protein: CAISESIAVQETQYF.

The sample holds many counts of this clonotype. This sequence joins TRBV7-9 and TRBJ1-4; tentatively, D is TRBD1 (5 bases). Trimming cost V 8 bases and J 5 bases, with 9 bases left between them. Germline V CDR1 and CDR2: SEHNR, FQNEAQ (reference sequence). CDR3 length equals 12 residues. CDR3 DNA: TGTGCCAGCGGGACGGTGAATGAAAAACTGTTTTTT. Its translation: CASGTVNEKLFF. Full variable domain (rest looked up from reference TRBV7-9 and TRBJ1-4): DTGVSQNPRHKITKRGQNVTFRCDPISEHNRLYWYRQTLGQGPEFLTYFQNEAQLEKSRLLSDRFSAERPKGSFSTLEIQRTEQGDSAMYLCASGTVNEKLFFGSGTQLSVL.

This clonotype has a handful of counts. The V call is TRBV6-2 or TRBV6-3, the J call TRBJ1-4; D perhaps matches TRBD1 (6 bases). Trimming took off 7 bases at V and 6 bases at J, with 18 bases between the two ends. Per the germline V gene, CDR1 is MNHEY and CDR2 is SVGEGT. The CDR3 covers 15 residues. CDR3 bases: TGTGCCAGCAATTCCGGGGGCGGATGGGATGAAAAACTGTTTTTT. This sequence encodes CASNSGGGWDEKLFF.

This clonotype was recorded a few times. The gene calls are TRBV7-2 and TRBJ1-1; 7 bases align to TRBD1. The V and J ends lost 5 bases and 5 bases, in that order; junction bases with no gene match: 8. The CDR3 loop spans 14 amino acids. The germline V gene has CDR1 SGHTA and CDR2 FQGNSA. CDR3 sequence reads: CASSPGQRRTEAFF. The CDR3 bases are TGTGCCAGCAGCCCGGGACAGCGCAGGACTGAAGCTTTCTTT.

This clonotype appeared many times. CDR3 in amino acids: CASSANRGTNEKLFF. In DNA form, the CDR3 reads TGTGCCAGCAGTGCTAACAGGGGTACTAATGAAAAACTGTTTTTT. This chain joins TRBV2 and TRBJ1-4; 7 nucleotides agree with TRBD1. This CDR3 has 15 amino acids. Germline CDR1 is SNHLY and CDR2 is FYNNEI. V dropped 4 bases and J dropped 2; count of bases not matched to a gene: 4.

For the CDR3, the DNA is TGTGCCACCAGCAGAAAGGGGACCCCTGGGAATGAGCAGTTCTTC. Translated, it gives CATSRKGTPGNEQFF. The gene calls are TRBV15 and TRBJ2-1, with D perhaps matching TRBD1 or TRBD2 (5 bases each). CDR1 and CDR2 (germline): LNHNV, YYDKDF (reference sequence). V lost 2 bases and J lost 7, with 15 bases in between. The CDR3 covers 15 residues.

This clonotype was counted ten times or more. The chain has TRBV3-1 and TRBJ2-1; TRBD2 is a possible D gene (5 bases). Trimming removed 3 bases at V and 6 bases at J, with 15 bases between. The germline gives CDR1 LGHDT, CDR2 YNNKEL (reference sequence). There are 15 residues in the CDR3. The CDR3 loop reads CASSQRSLEGNEQFF. The CDR3 region has the DNA TGTGCCAGCAGCCAGAGGTCCCTAGAGGGCAATGAGCAGTTCTTC.

This clonotype was observed a few times. J is TRBJ1-1 and V is TRBV20-1, with a possible D match to TRBD1 (5 bases). The CDR3 is 14 residues long. The V end lost 1 base, the J end lost 0 bases, and 9 bases lay between the germline ends. Germline V CDR1 and CDR2: DFQATT, SNEGSKA (reference sequence). The CDR3: CSARVGTVNTEAFF. The CDR3 coding sequence is TGCAGTGCTAGAGTAGGGACGGTGAACACTGAAGCTTTCTTT.

The chain combines TRBV15 with TRBJ2-5; TRBD2 matches 9 bases. Germline V gene lookup returns CDR1 LNHNV and CDR2 YYDKDF (reference sequence). V shed 5 bases, J shed 1 base, and the junction held 17 bases outside the gene matches. CDR3 size: 19 residues. The CDR3 bases are TGTGCCACCAGCGGAAGAAGGGCCAAGAGGCGGGAGGGCCAAGAGACCCAGTACTTC. Residues: CATSGRRAKRREGQETQYF. Together with reference TRBV15 and TRBJ2-5, the CDR3 gives the full variable domain: DAMVIQNPRYQVTQFGKPVTLSCSQTLNHNVMYWYQQKSSQAPKLLFHYYDKDFNNEADTPDNFQSRRPNTSFCFLDIRSPGLGDTAMYLCATSGRRAKRREGQETQYFGPGTRLLVL.

The chain recombines TRBV25-1 with TRBJ2-2; TRBD2 agrees at 11 bases. The junction had 6 bases not matched to a gene; V was cut back by 6 bases and J by 6 bases. The CDR3 is 15 amino acids. Germline-derived CDR1 and CDR2 are MGHDK and SYGVNS. The CDR3 DNA reads TGTGCCAGCAGACTAGCGGGAGAAGCGGCCGGGGAGCTGTTTTTT. Protein product: CASRLAGEAAGELFF.

The sample holds a few counts of this clonotype. The V call is TRBV3-1, the J call TRBJ2-5; the D gene is possibly TRBD2 (5 bases). The V end was cut by 3 bases, the J end by 3 bases, with 11 bases between. The CDR3 has 14 amino acids. Germline CDR1 and CDR2: LGHDT and YNNKEL (reference sequence). Written as DNA, the CDR3 is TGTGCCAGCAGCCACCGGGGTGGGGAAGAGACCCAGTACTTC. Its translation: CASSHRGGEETQYF.

This clonotype showed up many times. In DNA form, the CDR3 reads TGCAGTGCCGGGACTAGCGGGACAAATACGCAGTATTTT. This encodes CSAGTSGTNTQYF. V and J are TRBV20-1 and TRBJ2-3; TRBD2 matches at 13 bases. Germline V gene sequence: CDR1 DFQATT, CDR2 SNEGSKA (reference sequence). Unmatched junction bases numbered 4, after V lost 6 bases and J lost 7 bases. The CDR3 covers 13 residues.